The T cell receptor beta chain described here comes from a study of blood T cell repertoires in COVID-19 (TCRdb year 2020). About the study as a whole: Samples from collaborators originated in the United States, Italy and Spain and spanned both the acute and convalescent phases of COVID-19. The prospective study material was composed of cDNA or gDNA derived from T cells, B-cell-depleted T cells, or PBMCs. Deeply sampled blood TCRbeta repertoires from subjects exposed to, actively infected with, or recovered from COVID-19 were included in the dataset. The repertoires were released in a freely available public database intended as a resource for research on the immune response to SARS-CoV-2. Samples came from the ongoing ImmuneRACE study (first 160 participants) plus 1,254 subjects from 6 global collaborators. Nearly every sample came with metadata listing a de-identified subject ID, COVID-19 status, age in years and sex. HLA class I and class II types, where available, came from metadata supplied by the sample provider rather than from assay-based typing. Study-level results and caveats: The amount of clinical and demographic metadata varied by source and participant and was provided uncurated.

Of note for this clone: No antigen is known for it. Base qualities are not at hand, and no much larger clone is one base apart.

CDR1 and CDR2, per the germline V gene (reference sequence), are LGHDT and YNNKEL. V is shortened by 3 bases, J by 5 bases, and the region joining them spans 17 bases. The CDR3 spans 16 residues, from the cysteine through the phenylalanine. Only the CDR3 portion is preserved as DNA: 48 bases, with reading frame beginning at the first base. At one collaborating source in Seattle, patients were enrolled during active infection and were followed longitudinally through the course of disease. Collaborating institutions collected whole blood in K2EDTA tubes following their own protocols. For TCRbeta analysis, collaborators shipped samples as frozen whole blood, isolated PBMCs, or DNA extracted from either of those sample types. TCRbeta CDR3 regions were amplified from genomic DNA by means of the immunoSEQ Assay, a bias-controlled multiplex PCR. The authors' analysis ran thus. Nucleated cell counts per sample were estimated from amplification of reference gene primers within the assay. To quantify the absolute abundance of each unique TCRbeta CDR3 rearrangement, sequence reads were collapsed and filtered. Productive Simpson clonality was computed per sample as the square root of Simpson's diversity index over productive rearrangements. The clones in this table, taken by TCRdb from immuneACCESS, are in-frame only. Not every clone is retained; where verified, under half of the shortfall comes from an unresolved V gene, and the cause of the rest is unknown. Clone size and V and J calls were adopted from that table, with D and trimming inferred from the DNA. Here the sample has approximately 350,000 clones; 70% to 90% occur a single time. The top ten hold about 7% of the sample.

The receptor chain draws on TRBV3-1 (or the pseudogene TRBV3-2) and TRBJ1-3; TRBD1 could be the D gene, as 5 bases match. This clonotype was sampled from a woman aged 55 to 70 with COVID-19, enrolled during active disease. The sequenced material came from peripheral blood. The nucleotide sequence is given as TGTGCCAGCAGCCACCCCACCGGGGGTAGGAGAAACACCATATATTTT. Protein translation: CASSHPTGGRRNTIYF.